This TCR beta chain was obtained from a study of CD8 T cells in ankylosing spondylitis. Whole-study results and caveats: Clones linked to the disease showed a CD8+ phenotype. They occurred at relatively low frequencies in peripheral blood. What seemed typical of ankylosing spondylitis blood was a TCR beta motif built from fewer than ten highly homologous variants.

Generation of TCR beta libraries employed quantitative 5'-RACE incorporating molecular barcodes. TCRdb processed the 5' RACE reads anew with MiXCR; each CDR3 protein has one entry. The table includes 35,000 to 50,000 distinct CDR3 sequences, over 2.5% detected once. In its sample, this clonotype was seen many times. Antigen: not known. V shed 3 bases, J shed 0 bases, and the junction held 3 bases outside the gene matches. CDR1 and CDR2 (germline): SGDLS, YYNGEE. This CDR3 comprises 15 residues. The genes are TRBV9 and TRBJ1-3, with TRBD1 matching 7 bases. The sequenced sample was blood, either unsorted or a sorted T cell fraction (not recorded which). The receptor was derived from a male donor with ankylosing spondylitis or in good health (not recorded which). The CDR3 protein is CASSDRDSSGNTIYF. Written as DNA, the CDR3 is TGTGCCAGCAGCGACCGGGACAGCTCTGGAAACACCATATATTTT. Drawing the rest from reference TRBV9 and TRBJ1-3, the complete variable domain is DSGVTQTPKHLITATGQRVTLRCSPRSGDLSVYWYQQSLDQGLQFLIQYYNGEERAKGNILERFSAQQFPDLHSELNLSSLELGDSALYFCASSDRDSSGNTIYFGEGSWLTVV.